These T cell receptor beta chains were read from a single sample in a study of tumor-infiltrating lymphocytes in primary liver carcinoma. One entry per CDR3 protein results from TCRdb running MiXCR on the multiplex PCR reads. The sample contains roughly 55,000 distinct CDR3 sequences, less than 75% of which appear only once. The specimen was liver tumor tissue from sampling region 2. Receptors originate from a man aged 35 to 55 with primary liver carcinoma and hepatitis B virus infection. CDR3s leave out the opening cysteine and the closing phenylalanine or tryptophan.

v_gene: TRBV29-1
CDR3aa: CSGTSTDTQY

v_gene: TRBV6-2/TRBV6-3
CDR3aa: ASSSAWSAF

v_gene: TRBV11-2
CDR3aa: ASNHGGTLPYEQY

v_gene: TRBV28
CDR3aa: ASSFALTGTGIHEQY

v_gene: TRBV11-2
CDR3aa: AGSLSAGGSGESQY

v_gene: TRBV4-2
CDR3aa: ASSQVALLVGATVTQY

v_gene: TRBV12-3/TRBV12-4
CDR3aa: AIHVGTNVLI

v_gene: TRBV11-2
CDR3aa: TSSQIPGGEKETQY

v_gene: TRBV10-3
CDR3aa: AISETDRGHDNEQF

v_gene: TRBV6-2/TRBV6-3
CDR3aa: ASTPTEGAYSSQPQH

v_gene: TRBV29-1
CDR3aa: SVFRDHGTQY